This T cell receptor (beta chain) was captured in a study of PD-1 blockade in classical Hodgkin lymphoma. Per germline, CDR1 MNHEY and CDR2 SMNVEV (reference sequence). The trim removed 5 bases at V and 1 base at J, leaving 5 bases unmatched. The CDR3 covers 14 residues. Clones were sequenced by immunoSEQ multiplex PCR, and TCRdb holds only the in-frame ones, with some missing. The repertoire holds over 15,000 clones, 82% seen once, with roughly a quarter in the top ten. Relapses following autologous stem cell transplantation were seen in all patients, with brentuximab vedotin exposure varying. This rearrangement joins TRBV27 to TRBJ2-7, with 7 bases fitting TRBD1. The source is a human donor with classical Hodgkin lymphoma. The sample consisted of peripheral blood mononuclear cells (PBMCs), taken before the second cycle of nivolumab. The CDR3 DNA reads TGTGCCAGCAGTCCAAAGGGACAGTCCTACGAGCAGTACTTC. Translation: CASSPKGQSYEQYF.